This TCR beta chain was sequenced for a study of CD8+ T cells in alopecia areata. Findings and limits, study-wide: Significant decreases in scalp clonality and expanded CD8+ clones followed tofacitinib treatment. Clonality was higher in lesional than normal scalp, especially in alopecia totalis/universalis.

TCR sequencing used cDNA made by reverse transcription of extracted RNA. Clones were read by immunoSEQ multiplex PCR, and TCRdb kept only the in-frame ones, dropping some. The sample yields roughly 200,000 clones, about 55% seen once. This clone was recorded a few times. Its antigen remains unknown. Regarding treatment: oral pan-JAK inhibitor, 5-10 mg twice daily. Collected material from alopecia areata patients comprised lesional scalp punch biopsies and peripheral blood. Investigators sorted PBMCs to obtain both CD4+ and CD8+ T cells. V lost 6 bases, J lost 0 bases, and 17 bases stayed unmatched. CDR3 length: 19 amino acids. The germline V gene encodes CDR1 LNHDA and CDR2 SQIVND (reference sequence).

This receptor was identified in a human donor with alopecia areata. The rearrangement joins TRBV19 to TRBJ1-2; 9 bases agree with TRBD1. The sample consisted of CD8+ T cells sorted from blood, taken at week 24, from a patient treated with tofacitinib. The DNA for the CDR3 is TGTGCCAGTAGAGACTGGACAGGGGCCCAGTTGCGGGCTAACTATGGCTACACCTTC. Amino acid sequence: CASRDWTGAQLRANYGYTF.